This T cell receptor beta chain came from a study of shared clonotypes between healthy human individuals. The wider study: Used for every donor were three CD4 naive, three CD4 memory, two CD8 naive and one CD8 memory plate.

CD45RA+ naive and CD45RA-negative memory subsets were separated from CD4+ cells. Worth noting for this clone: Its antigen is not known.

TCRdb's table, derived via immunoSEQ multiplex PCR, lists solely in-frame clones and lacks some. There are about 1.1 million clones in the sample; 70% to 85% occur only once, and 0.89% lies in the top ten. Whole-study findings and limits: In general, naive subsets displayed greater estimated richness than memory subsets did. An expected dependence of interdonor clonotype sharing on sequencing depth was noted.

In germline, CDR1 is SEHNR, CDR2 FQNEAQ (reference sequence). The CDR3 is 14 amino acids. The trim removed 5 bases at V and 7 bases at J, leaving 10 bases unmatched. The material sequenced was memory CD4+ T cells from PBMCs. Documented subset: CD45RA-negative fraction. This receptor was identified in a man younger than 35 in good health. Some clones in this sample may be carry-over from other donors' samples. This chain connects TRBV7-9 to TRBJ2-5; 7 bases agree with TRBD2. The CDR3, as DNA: TGTGCCAGCAGCCTAGAGGCGACTAGCATGACCCAGTACTTC. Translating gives CASSLEATSMTQYF.